One and the same sample provided the 32 T cell receptor beta chains below, sequenced in a study of tumor-infiltrating lymphocytes in primary liver carcinoma. Constant-region priming of about 520 ng total RNA yielded TCR beta cDNA. TCR beta libraries came from three nested multiplex PCR rounds using slightly modified ARM-PCR. Researchers ran the first two PCR rounds for approximately 10 cycles each with TRBV1-TRBV30 forward primers and a C-beta reverse primer. Each CDR3 protein gets one entry after TCRdb re-called the multiplex PCR reads with MiXCR. The repertoire holds approximately 310,000 distinct CDR3 sequences, with roughly two thirds as singletons. Extraction also yielded germline DNA, while blood RNA was obtained from unsorted whole blood. The source material was peripheral blood. The source of these receptors is a man in his forties with primary liver carcinoma and hepatitis B virus infection.

To note about this clonotype: The junction departs from germline at one end; a sequencing error may be responsible. The chain has TRBV7-8 and TRBJ2-7; TRBD2 matches at 7 bases. CDR1 SGHVS and CDR2 FQNEAQ come from the germline V gene. The CDR3 is 14 residues long. CDR3 sequence: CTSGHPGRFNEQYF. In DNA form, the CDR3 reads TGTACCAGCGGACACCCCGGGAGGTTTAACGAGCAGTACTTC.

J is TRBJ2-7 and V is TRBV7-9; either TRBD1 or TRBD2 may fit D (6 bases each). This CDR3 has 16 amino acids. Germline V gives CDR1 SEHNR, CDR2 FQNEAQ (reference sequence). Trimming left V 10 bases short and J 6 bases short, with 28 bases between. The CDR3 reads CANSPHGGLVGGEQYF. The CDR3 bases are TGTGCCAACAGTCCACACGGGGGCCTAGTAGGAGGCGAGCAGTACTTC.

There are a few counts of this clonotype. The CDR3: CASSTRTRTGQYF. For the CDR3, the DNA is TGTGCCAGCAGCACGAGGACGCGAACGGGGCAGTACTTC. The chain employs TRBV13 and TRBJ2-7; D remains unclear. The CDR3 length is 13 residues. CDR1 PRHDT and CDR2 FYEKMQ come from the germline V gene (reference sequence). V was trimmed by 5 bases and J by 9 bases, leaving 17 bases between them. The full variable domain, its missing parts supplied by reference TRBV13 and TRBJ2-7, is AAGVIQSPRHLIKEKRETATLKCYPIPRHDTVYWYQQGPGQDPQFLISFYEKMQSDKGSIPDRFSAQQFSDYHSELNMSSLELGDSALYFCASSTRTRTGQYFGPGTRLTVT.

About this clonotype: A read error may explain this, as a much larger clone is one base away. The chain employs TRBV6-2 or TRBV6-3 and TRBJ2-7, with 7 bases fitting TRBD1. Germline V gene lookup returns CDR1 MNHEY and CDR2 SVGEGT. Trimming at V came to 7 bases and at J to 1 base, leaving 4 bases not matched to a gene. The CDR3 covers 13 residues. The CDR3 DNA reads as TGTGCCAGCAAGGGACAGAGATCCTACGAGCAGTACTTC. This codes for CASKGQRSYEQYF.

This clonotype has just a few counts. This sequence joins TRBV14 and TRBJ2-5; 11 bases fit TRBD2. The CDR3 is 16 residues long. V shed 3 bases, J shed 6 bases, and the junction held 9 bases outside the gene matches. CDR1 SGHDN and CDR2 FVKESK come from the germline V gene. DNA for the CDR3: TGTGCCAGCAGCCAGACGACTAGCGGGAAAGGGAAGACCCAGTACTTC. As protein: CASSQTTSGKGKTQYF.

With respect to this clonotype: A much larger clone lies one base from this, so it may be a read error. The genes are TRBV6-1 and TRBJ1-6; 7 nucleotides line up with TRBD1. CDR3 length equals 16 residues. The V gene end was trimmed by 6 bases and the J gene end by 11 bases; junction bases not matched to a gene: 16. Germline CDR1 is MNHNS and CDR2 is SASEGT. CDR3: CASRDPGIRGSAPLHF. CDR3 nucleotide sequence: TGTGCCAGCAGAGATCCCGGGATCAGGGGGTCGGCACCCCTCCACTTT.

Worth noting for this clonotype: The final CDR3 position lacks the conserved phenylalanine or tryptophan, pointing to a likely read error. V is TRBV10-3 and J is TRBJ2-7, with D uncertain. Germline V gene lookup returns CDR1 ENHRY and CDR2 SYGVKD. The V end lost 4 bases, the J end lost 1 base, and 5 bases lay between the germline ends. The CDR3 covers 12 residues. This CDR3 is CAISVGSYEQYL. Here the CDR3 DNA reads TGTGCCATCAGTGTTGGGTCCTACGAGCAGTACTTG.

Points on this clonotype: This CDR3 is missing its conserved last phenylalanine or tryptophan, likely due to a read error. The chain is built from TRBV29-1 and TRBJ2-3; perhaps TRBD1 as D (6 bases). The CDR3 length is 13 residues. CDR1 is SQVTM and CDR2 is ANQGSEA in the germline V gene. In DNA form, the CDR3 reads TGCGGCGTACATCAGGGGCGTACAGATACGCAGTATTCT. It translates to CGVHQGRTDTQYS.

Of note for this clonotype: The junction shows a germline mismatch at one end, possibly a read error. V gene TRBV4-1 combines with J gene TRBJ2-3; D remains ambiguous. The germline V gene encodes CDR1 MGHRA and CDR2 YSYEKL. The length of the CDR3 is 14 residues. The CDR3 here is CASNQKEGTDTQYF. In nucleotides, the CDR3 is TGCGCCAGCAACCAAAAAGAAGGCACAGATACTCAGTATTTT.

This clonotype was picked up one time. The CDR3 carries no conserved terminal phenylalanine or tryptophan, so it likely arises from a read error. V gene TRBV11-1 combines with J gene TRBJ2-1; TRBD2 aligns across 8 bases. This CDR3 has 16 residues. With V trimmed by 9 bases and J by 3 bases, 13 bases remained unmatched. From germline, CDR1 is SGHAT and CDR2 FQDESV (reference sequence). The CDR3 region is CASSLQAGAYYNEQFL. The CDR3 DNA is TGTGCCAGTAGCCTTCAAGCGGGAGCCTACTACAATGAGCAGTTCCTC.

Details on this clonotype: A read error may be the cause here, since a much bigger clone is one base away. The V gene is TRBV6-2 or TRBV6-3, the J gene TRBJ2-2; a possible D gene is TRBD2 (5 bases). Germline V gene lookup returns CDR1 MNHEY and CDR2 SVGEGT. The CDR3 extends over 13 amino acids. CDR3 loop: CASSSAHTGELLF. CDR3 nucleotides: TGTGCCAGCAGTTCAGCACACACCGGGGAGCTGCTTTTT.

This clonotype was detected only once. A much larger clone lies one base from this, so it may be a read error. The V call is TRBV6-6, the J call TRBJ1-4, with 9 bases that match TRBD1. CDR3 length: 12 residues. Germline V CDR1 and CDR2: MNHNY, SVGAGI (reference sequence). The CDR3 bases are TGTGCCAGCAGACAGGGGGCTGAAAAACCGTTTTTT. It specifies CASRQGAEKPFF.

Turning to this clonotype: One end of the junction does not line up with germline, which may come from a read error. The rearrangement links TRBV6-2 or TRBV6-3 to TRBJ2-3, with 12 bases aligning to TRBD2. The CDR3 runs 19 residues. Germline CDR1 and CDR2: MNHEY and SVGEGT. The chain's CDR3 is CTSSYLPGLAGGITDTQCF. The CDR3 DNA is TGTACCAGCAGTTACCTCCCGGGGCTAGCGGGAGGGATAACAGATACGCAGTGTTTT.

V usage is TRBV5-4 and J usage is TRBJ2-1, with 8 bases that match TRBD2. The CDR3 covers 15 residues. V shed 4 bases, J shed 3 bases, and the junction held 6 bases outside the gene matches. Per germline, CDR1 SGHNT and CDR2 YYREEE (reference sequence). CDR3 protein: CASSRSGRDYNEQFF. CDR3 DNA sequence: TGTGCCAGCAGCAGAAGCGGGAGAGACTACAATGAGCAGTTCTTC.

This clonotype was counted a few times. A much larger clone differs by one base, so this may be a read error. The chain couples TRBV4-3 to TRBJ1-5; D is uncertain. The CDR3 length is 15 residues. CDR1 and CDR2 from the germline V gene are LGHNA and YSLEER. CDR3 in DNA: TGCACCAGCAGCCAAGACGTAAATGCGAATCAGCCCCAGCATTTT. This encodes CTSSQDVNANQPQHF.

The chain couples TRBV5-1 to TRBJ2-3; D is possibly TRBD2 (5 bases). CDR3 length: 15 residues. Trimming took off 5 bases at V and 1 base at J, with 14 bases between the two ends. Per the germline V gene, CDR1 is SGHRS and CDR2 is YFSETQ. The CDR3 coding sequence is TGCGCCAGCAGTCCGACTAACGGGCGCACAGATACGCAGTATTTT. Translating gives CASSPTNGRTDTQYF.

This clonotype has a single count. The junction differs from germline at one of its ends, possibly a read error. This rearrangement joins TRBV5-1 to TRBJ1-5; the D gene is possibly TRBD1 (6 bases). The CDR3 totals 16 residues. Germline V gene data show CDR1 as SGHRS and CDR2 as YFSETQ. The CDR3 region is CTSSLGTGMQGKPQHF. CDR3 DNA sequence: TGCACCAGCAGCTTGGGCACAGGGATGCAGGGTAAGCCCCAGCATTTT.

About this clonotype: Since a much larger clone is just one base distant, this may be a read error. The chain combines TRBV5-1 with TRBJ2-1, with D possibly matching TRBD2 (5 bases). CDR1 and CDR2 from the germline V gene are SGHRS and YFSETQ. Trimming left V 6 bases short and J 4 bases short, with 14 bases between. The CDR3 is 14 residues long. This CDR3 reads CASTLARGYNEQFF. CDR3 nucleotides: TGCGCCAGCACGTTAGCGAGAGGTTACAATGAGCAGTTCTTC.

Many counts were recorded for this clonotype. The chain combines TRBV6-5 with TRBJ2-7; the match to TRBD2 covers 9 bases. The V gene's germline CDR1 is MNHEY and CDR2 SVGAGI. V lost 5 bases, J lost 5 bases, and 10 bases stayed unmatched. This CDR3 comprises 15 residues. CDR3: CASSLSAGGGDEQYF. Here the CDR3 DNA reads TGTGCCAGCAGTCTTTCAGCGGGAGGAGGAGACGAGCAGTACTTC.

The J gene is TRBJ2-2, the V gene TRBV4-2; possible D gene TRBD2, 5 bases. Germline V gives CDR1 LGHNA, CDR2 YNFKEQ. V was cut by 6 bases and J by 0 bases, with 23 bases left in between. The CDR3 totals 19 residues. CDR3 sequence (DNA): TGTGCCAGCAGTCAATTAAGCGGATCCCCTTATGCGAACACCGGGGAGCTGTTTTTT. Translation: CASSQLSGSPYANTGELFF.

This clonotype was seen at least ten times. This chain links TRBV24-1 with TRBJ2-1, with 10 bases identical to TRBD2. Losses at the gene ends were 5 bases for V and 10 bases for J; bases not matched to a gene: 1. This CDR3 contains 12 residues. CDR1 is KGHDR, CDR2 SFDVKD, per germline. The CDR3: CATSVGLAEQFF. DNA of the CDR3: TGTGCCACCAGTGTGGGACTAGCGGAGCAGTTCTTC.

The gene calls are TRBV7-3 and TRBJ2-2; D is uncertain. The CDR3 is 14 residues long. From germline, CDR1 is SGHTA and CDR2 FQGTGA. Trimming shortened V by 5 bases and J by 5 bases, and 12 bases separated the two germline ends. CDR3 bases: TGTGCCAGCAGCCCTAGTCGTTTGACCGGGGAGCTGTTTTTT. Translation: CASSPSRLTGELFF.

This clonotype was detected a few times. One end of the junction does not line up with germline, which may come from a read error. This chain links TRBV6-1 with TRBJ2-1; TRBD1 matches 8 bases. This CDR3 is built from 15 residues. Germline values: CDR1 MNHNS, CDR2 SASEGT. DNA of the CDR3: TGTGCCGGCAGTGAAACTACAGGGGGCTACAATGAGCAGTTCTTC. Translating it yields CAGSETTGGYNEQFF.

V gene TRBV28 combines with J gene TRBJ2-7; weak D call: TRBD2 (6 bases). V was shortened by 6 bases and J by 13 bases, with 22 bases between the two germline ends. The V gene's germline CDR1 is MDHEN and CDR2 SYDVKM. The CDR3 has 13 residues. The DNA for the CDR3 is TGTGCCAGCAGCGTCGGGGGTTCCTACGAACATTACTTC. This translates into CASSVGGSYEHYF.

This clonotype was detected a few times. The chain uses TRBV4-1 and TRBJ2-7; 8 bases match TRBD2. V gave up 1 base and J gave up 7 bases; unmatched junction bases: 9. The germline CDR1 and CDR2 sequences are MGHRA and YSYEKL. The CDR3 extends over 15 amino acids. CDR3 bases: TGCGCCAGCAGCCAAGTCGGACAAGCGGGAGAAGAGCAGTACTTC. It yields the protein CASSQVGQAGEEQYF.

Remarks on this clonotype: A much bigger clone sits one base away, suggesting this may be a read error. The V call is TRBV4-2, the J call TRBJ2-7, with D perhaps TRBD1 (6 bases). Germline-derived CDR1 and CDR2 are LGHNA and YNFKEQ. The CDR3 spans 15 residues. Here the CDR3 reads CAGSPRALGAGEQYF. The CDR3 DNA is TGTGCCGGCAGCCCCCGGGCCCTGGGGGCCGGCGAGCAGTACTTC.

On this clonotype itself: Compared with germline, one end of the junction differs, possibly owing to a read error. The gene calls are TRBV4-2 and TRBJ2-2, with 10 bases lining up with TRBD2. The germline V gene encodes CDR1 LGHNA and CDR2 YNFKEQ. The CDR3 loop spans 18 amino acids. The CDR3 sequence is CVSSQDLSGRAVAGELVF. CDR3 sequence (DNA): TGTGTCAGCAGCCAAGATCTGAGCGGGAGGGCCGTAGCCGGGGAGCTGGTTTTT.

This clonotype has a count of ten or more. Written as DNA, the CDR3 is TGTGCCATCCGTGGCGGGAGAGGTTACGAGCAGTACTTC. Its protein product is CAIRGGRGYEQYF. The rearrangement links TRBV10-3 to TRBJ2-7; 7 bases align to TRBD2. Per germline, CDR1 ENHRY and CDR2 SYGVKD. Germline trimming cut 8 bases from V and 4 bases from J; bases unmatched to any gene: 8. This CDR3 is 13 amino acids long.

This clonotype was counted ten times or more. V is TRBV5-6 and J is TRBJ2-1; D ambiguous. Per germline, CDR1 SGHDT and CDR2 YYEEEE. This CDR3 has 14 residues. The V end lost 2 bases, the J end lost 0 bases, and 6 bases lay between the germline ends. This CDR3 reads CASSLLGSYNEQFF. DNA of the CDR3: TGTGCCAGCAGCTTATTGGGCTCCTACAATGAGCAGTTCTTC. The full variable domain, in which reference TRBV5-6 and TRBJ2-1 provide the parts outside the CDR3, is DAGVTQSPTHLIKTRGQQVTLRCSPKSGHDTVSWYQQALGQGPQFIFQYYEEEERQRGNFPDRFSGHQFPNYSSELNVNALLLGDSALYLCASSLLGSYNEQFFGPGTRLTVL.

As concerns this clonotype: It may be a read error: a sequence one base away is much more abundant. V usage is TRBV4-1 and J usage is TRBJ1-4; 8 bases align to TRBD1. This CDR3 has 16 amino acids. In germline, CDR1 is MGHRA, CDR2 YSYEKL. CDR3 sequence reads: CASSQGQGATHEKLFF. CDR3 sequence (DNA): TGCGCCAGCAGCCAAGGGCAGGGGGCAACTCATGAAAAACTGTTTTTT.

This clonotype was seen only once. The chain has TRBV11-2 and TRBJ2-1; no firm D call. Trimming shortened V by 9 bases and J by 4 bases, and 10 bases separated the two germline ends. Germline assignment: CDR1 SGHAT and CDR2 FQNNGV. The CDR3 has 12 amino acids. CDR3 region: CARSPEYNEQFF. As DNA, the CDR3 is TGTGCCAGGAGCCCGGAGTACAATGAGCAGTTCTTC.

Comments on this clonotype: A much larger clone sits a single nucleotide away, making a read error possible. V usage is TRBV29-1 and J usage is TRBJ1-2; D gene ambiguous. Per germline, CDR1 SQVTM and CDR2 ANQGSEA. The CDR3 runs 12 residues. V lost 4 bases and J 8 bases, leaving 14 bases between the germline ends. CDR3: CSVGDNQVGYTF. In nucleotides, the CDR3 is TGCAGCGTTGGGGATAACCAAGTGGGCTACACCTTC. Full variable domain (remainder filled in from reference TRBV29-1 and TRBJ1-2): SAVISQKPSRDICQRGTSLTIQCQVDSQVTMMFWYRQQPGQSLTLIATANQGSEATYESGFVIDKFPISRPNLTFSTLTVSNMSPEDSSIYLCSVGDNQVGYTFGSGTRLTVV.